These T cell receptor beta chains were read from a single sample in a study of cytomegalovirus exposure and HLA in healthy donors. The method was immunoSEQ multiplex PCR; TCRdb's version includes in-frame clones alone and lacks a portion of them. Found here are some 190,000 clones, about four fifths of them singletons; the top ten hold approximately 2%. Sequenced sample: PBMCs. The receptors originated from a man aged 18 to 30 in good health and CMV-seronegative. CDR3s include the opening cysteine and the closing phenylalanine or tryptophan. A D gene is named only where the DNA matches it firmly. Clone size is given for some rows only: seen once, a few or many times, or a class if the clone is expanded.

clone_size	d_call	v_call	j_call	cdr3_nt	cdr3_aa
NA	TRBD1	TRBV6-1	TRBJ1-4	TGTGCCAGCAGTGGACGGACAGGGGGAAATGAAAAACTGTTTTTT	CASSGRTGGNEKLFF
NA	TRBD2	TRBV4-3	TRBJ2-3	TGCGCCAGCAGCCAAGGACGGGAGGGCGCAGATACGCAGTATTTT	CASSQGREGADTQYF
NA	NA	TRBV11-2	TRBJ1-4	TGTGCCAGCAGCTTAGATCTGCCCGGGTACGGCGAAAAACTGTTTTTT	CASSLDLPGYGEKLFF
few	NA	TRBV2	TRBJ2-2	TGTGCCAGCAGGACACCGAACACCGGGGAGCTGTTTTTT	CASRTPNTGELFF
NA	NA	TRBV15	TRBJ1-5	TGTGCCACCAGCAGAGATCGCTCACAGGGTGATAATCAGCCCCAGCATTTT	CATSRDRSQGDNQPQHF
NA	TRBD2	TRBV27	TRBJ2-7	TGTGCCAGCAGTTTCGCGGGAGTGGCCTACGAGCAGTACTTC	CASSFAGVAYEQYF
NA	TRBD2	TRBV7-9	TRBJ2-6	TGTGCCAGCAGCGGTCGGACTAGCGGCCGCTCTGGGGCCAACGTCCTGACTTTC	CASSGRTSGRSGANVLTF
NA	TRBD1	TRBV28	TRBJ1-6	TGTGCCAGCCTCACAGGGGGTTCCTATAATTCACCCCTCCACTTT	CASLTGGSYNSPLHF
NA	NA	TRBV27	TRBJ1-5	TGTGCCAGCGGCGGACAATATAGCAATCAGCCCCAGCATTTT	CASGGQYSNQPQHF
NA	TRBD2	TRBV5-6	TRBJ2-5	TGTGCCAGCAGGCAGGGAGGGATCCAAGAGACCCAGTACTTC	CASRQGGIQETQYF
NA	NA	TRBV6-1	TRBJ1-1	TGTGCCAGCAGGGCGGGGAAAATACTTGAAGCTTTCTTT	CASRAGKILEAFF
NA	TRBD1	TRBV5-6	TRBJ2-1	TGTGCCAGCAGCCTTAGACAGGGGGGGCAATGGGAGCAGTTCTTC	CASSLRQGGQWEQFF
NA	NA	TRBV28	TRBJ1-1	TGTGCCAGCAGTTCCGGCGGGACTTCTAACCCTGAAGCTTTCTTT	CASSSGGTSNPEAFF
NA	NA	TRBV6-6	TRBJ2-5	TGTGCCAGCAGACGAACTAGGTCTCAAGAGACCCAGTACTTC	CASRRTRSQETQYF
NA	NA	TRBV9	TRBJ2-1	TGTGCCAGCAGCTTCAACAATGAGCAGTTCTTC	CASSFNNEQFF
NA	NA	TRBV9	TRBJ1-3	TGTGCCAGCAGCCAAGGGGGACCCGGCCAGTACACCATATATTTT	CASSQGGPGQYTIYF
NA	NA	TRBV5-4	TRBJ1-1	TGTGCCAGCAGCCCGGAGTGGGACAAGAACACTGAAGCTTTCTTT	CASSPEWDKNTEAFF
NA	NA	TRBV6-6	TRBJ2-7	TGTGCCAGCAGTTACGGGGGCAGGTCCTACGAGCAGTACTTC	CASSYGGRSYEQYF
NA	NA	TRBV6-5	TRBJ2-1	TGTGCCAGCAGTTACGATCTAAACAATGAGCAGTTCTTC	CASSYDLNNEQFF
NA	NA	TRBV5-1	TRBJ2-7	TGCGCCAGCAGACTAAATAGCGCGTCAGCCTACGAGCAGTACTTC	CASRLNSASAYEQYF
NA	TRBD2	TRBV7-9	TRBJ2-2	TGTGCCAAAGAGCGGGGGGAGCCCACCGGGGAGCTGTTTTTT	CAKERGEPTGELFF
NA	NA	TRBV7-2	TRBJ2-1	TGTGCCAGCAGCCCAACAAGCGCTTCCTACAATGAGCAGTTCTTC	CASSPTSASYNEQFF
NA	NA	TRBV7-2	TRBJ2-1	TGTGCCAGCAGCTCCGGAAGGTACTCTATACTATACAATGAGCAGTTCTTC	CASSSGRYSILYNEQFF
NA	NA	TRBV6-5	TRBJ2-3	TGTGCCAGCAGTTACTCGGAGGGCAGCACAGATACGCAGTATTTT	CASSYSEGSTDTQYF
few	TRBD2	TRBV19	TRBJ2-7	TGTGCCAGTAGTATAGAAGCGGGGAGCTCCTACGAGCAGTACTTC	CASSIEAGSSYEQYF
NA	NA	TRBV7-2	TRBJ2-7	TGTGCCAGCAGCTTCACGTACAGCTCCTACGAGCAGTACTTC	CASSFTYSSYEQYF
few	NA	TRBV19	TRBJ1-2	TGTGCCAGCCAAGACTCGGGGGGCGTCGACTATGGCTACACCTTC	CASQDSGGVDYGYTF
once	TRBD2	TRBV19	TRBJ2-1	TGTGCCAGTAGTACCGAGCGGGAGGGAATCAATGAGCAGTTCTTC	CASSTEREGINEQFF
few	NA	TRBV4-1	TRBJ2-7	TGCGCCAGCAGCCAAGATCGAGGGTCCACCTACGAGCAGTACTTC	CASSQDRGSTYEQYF
NA	TRBD2	TRBV13	TRBJ2-3	TGTGCCAGCAGCTCGAGCGGGAGAATGGGCACAGATACGCAGTATTTT	CASSSSGRMGTDTQYF
NA	TRBD2	TRBV29-1	TRBJ2-3	TGCAGCTCTAGCATATGGCTAGCGGGGGGTACAGATACGCAGTATTTT	CSSSIWLAGGTDTQYF
NA	TRBD1	TRBV19	TRBJ1-5	TGTGCCAGTAGTGCAGGGACAGGGATGGTTCAGCCCCAGCATTTT	CASSAGTGMVQPQHF
once	NA	TRBV9	TRBJ2-1	TGTGCCAGCAACGGAGGGGGGGGATCGTACAATGAGCAGTTCTTC	CASNGGGGSYNEQFF
NA	NA	TRBV19	TRBJ2-5	TGTGCCAGTAGTATAGCCACCAGCCAAGAGACCCAGTACTTC	CASSIATSQETQYF
NA	TRBD1	TRBV7-7	TRBJ1-1	TGTGCTAGCAGCTTAGCGCTGGGGACAGTCGGCGCTTTCTTT	CASSLALGTVGAFF
NA	NA	TRBV11-1	TRBJ2-3	TGTGCCAGCAGACGCAACTATTTAAGCACAGATACGCAGTATTTT	CASRRNYLSTDTQYF
NA	TRBD1	TRBV6-5	TRBJ2-2	TGTGCCAGCAACCTACAGGGGACGAACACCGGGGAGCTGTTTTTT	CASNLQGTNTGELFF
NA	TRBD1	TRBV7-2	TRBJ1-2	TGTGCCAGCAGCTTAGCAGCAACCCCAGGGGGCTATGGCTACACCTTC	CASSLAATPGGYGYTF
NA	NA	TRBV12-5	TRBJ2-1	TGTGCTAGTGGTTTGCGCCCAGTAGGGGGAAAGAGGCACAATGAGCAGTTCTTC	CASGLRPVGGKRHNEQFF
NA	NA	TRBV6-6	TRBJ2-5	TGTGCCAGCAGTTTCCAGGGGCGCCAAGAGACCCAGTACTTC	CASSFQGRQETQYF
NA	NA	TRBV30	TRBJ2-1	TGTGCCTGGAGATCAGGTGCCTGGGATGAGCAGTTCTTC	CAWRSGAWDEQFF
NA	TRBD2	TRBV19	TRBJ2-1	TGTGCCAGTAATCCGGGGCGGGGGGATGAGCAGTTCTTC	CASNPGRGDEQFF
NA	TRBD1	TRBV7-2	TRBJ1-1	TGTGCCAGCAGCTTAGATGGGACAGGGGAGACTGAAGCTTTCTTT	CASSLDGTGETEAFF
few	NA	TRBV2	TRBJ2-3	TGTGCCAGCAGTGTGTGGCGGGCAAGCACAGATACGCAGTATTTT	CASSVWRASTDTQYF
NA	TRBD1	TRBV6-5	TRBJ1-2	TGTGCCAGCAGCCCAACGGGACAGGGCGTGTTTGGCTACACCTTC	CASSPTGQGVFGYTF
NA	TRBD1	TRBV6-1	TRBJ1-1	TGTGCCAGCAGTGCGACAGGGCGGACTGAAGCTTTCTTT	CASSATGRTEAFF
NA	NA	TRBV6-1	TRBJ1-2	TGTGCCAGCAGTGAGACGACAGTCGGCGCTAACTATGGCTACACCTTC	CASSETTVGANYGYTF
NA	TRBD2	TRBV19	TRBJ2-3	TGTGCCAGTAGTAGTCTAGCGGGAGTGTCAGATACGCAGTATTTT	CASSSLAGVSDTQYF
NA	TRBD2	TRBV7-2	TRBJ2-3	TGTGCCAGCAGCTTAGCCCTTCTAGCGGGTAGTGGTTGGGATACGCAGTATTTT	CASSLALLAGSGWDTQYF
NA	TRBD1	TRBV6-5	TRBJ1-3	TGTGCCAGCAGTTACTTCAGGGGGTCTGGAAACACCATATATTTT	CASSYFRGSGNTIYF